The 23 T cell receptor beta chains given below trace back to one sample, sequenced in a study of cytomegalovirus exposure and HLA in healthy donors. The PCR was carried out with 60 Vbeta primers and 13 Jbeta primers. The method was immunoSEQ multiplex PCR; TCRdb's version includes in-frame clones alone and lacks a portion of them. The sample lists approximately 89,000 clones; around 85% were seen once. Sequenced material: PBMCs. Receptor source: a man aged 35-49 years in good health and CMV-seropositive.

Regarding this clone: Relative to the germline gene, one junction end is altered; a read error may explain this. CDR3 region: CGSSRERGGYEQYF. The CDR3, as DNA: TGTGGCAGCAGCCGGGAGCGGGGGGGCTACGAGCAGTACTTC. This rearrangement joins TRBV14 to TRBJ2-7, with TRBD2 identical over 10 bases. The germline V gene has CDR1 SGHDN and CDR2 FVKESK. This CDR3 is 14 amino acids long.

The V gene is TRBV5-1, the J gene TRBJ2-5, with D maybe TRBD2 (6 bases). V was trimmed by 2 bases and J by 5 bases, leaving 7 bases between them. The CDR3 contains 12 residues. CDR1 is SGHRS, CDR2 YFSETQ, per germline. CDR3 sequence reads: CASSFGGETQYF. The CDR3 nucleotides read TGCGCCAGCAGCTTCGGGGGTGAGACCCAGTACTTC.

This clone was observed a few times. V usage is TRBV12-5 and J usage is TRBJ2-1; D is ambiguous. Germline V lookup: CDR1 LGHNT, CDR2 FRNRAP. The CDR3 spans 15 residues. V dropped 0 bases and J dropped 5 bases, with 11 bases sitting between them. CDR3 loop: CASGLVPGLNNEQFF. The CDR3 DNA sequence: TGTGCTAGTGGTTTGGTGCCAGGATTAAACAATGAGCAGTTCTTC.

This chain joins TRBV9 and TRBJ1-6; TRBD1 agrees at 8 bases. The V gene end was trimmed by 3 bases and the J gene end by 7 bases; junction bases not matched to a gene: 6. Germline V gives CDR1 SGDLS, CDR2 YYNGEE. The CDR3 is 15 residues long. CDR3 amino acids: CASSASDRENSPLHF. CDR3 sequence (DNA): TGTGCCAGCAGCGCCTCGGACAGGGAAAATTCACCCCTCCACTTT.

The gene calls are TRBV29-1 and TRBJ2-7; maybe TRBD2 (6 bases). This CDR3 is built from 13 residues. V lost 4 bases and J 5 bases, leaving 15 bases between the germline ends. Germline V lookup: CDR1 SQVTM, CDR2 ANQGSEA. CDR3 residues: CSVVPGRNHEQYF. The CDR3 nucleotides are TGCAGCGTTGTGCCAGGGAGGAACCACGAGCAGTACTTC.

CDR3 loop: CASSLEGQGTYEQYF. As DNA, the CDR3 is TGTGCCAGCAGCTTAGAGGGACAGGGCACCTACGAGCAGTACTTC. The chain links TRBV11-3 to TRBJ2-7, with 9 bases identical to TRBD1. The J segment lost 2 bases and the V segment lost 0 bases, leaving 2 bases of the junction unmatched. From germline, CDR1 is SGHNT and CDR2 YENEEA. This CDR3 contains 15 residues.

This clone was counted a single time. The chain carries TRBV9 and TRBJ2-7; 8 bases agree with TRBD2. The CDR3 consists of 15 residues. CDR1 is SGDLS, CDR2 YYNGEE, per germline. With 0 bases clipped from V and 6 bases from J, the junction kept 8 bases outside the gene matches. The chain's CDR3 is CASSVETGTSAEQYF. CDR3 nucleotide sequence: TGTGCCAGCAGCGTAGAGACGGGGACTAGTGCCGAGCAGTACTTC.

V and J are TRBV6-5 and TRBJ1-2; D possibly corresponds to TRBD1 (5 bases). Germline CDR1 is MNHEY and CDR2 is SVGAGI. The CDR3 runs 11 residues. Deletions cut 4 bases from V and 9 bases from J, with 9 bases between. CDR3 sequence: CASSSPGSYTF. In DNA form, the CDR3 reads TGTGCCAGCAGTTCACCAGGGAGCTACACCTTC.

V is TRBV4-1 and J is TRBJ2-1; 8 positions agree with TRBD2. There are 16 residues in the CDR3. The germline V gene has CDR1 MGHRA and CDR2 YSYEKL. The V and J ends lost 1 base and 4 bases, in that order; junction bases with no gene match: 6. The CDR3 region has the DNA TGCGCCAGCAGCCAAGGGGGACTAGGAGGTTACAATGAGCAGTTCTTC. Translated: CASSQGGLGGYNEQFF.

Note on this clone: The germline gene is not matched at one end of the junction; a read error may be the cause. The rearrangement uses TRBV6-5 and TRBJ2-2; D possibly corresponds to TRBD1 (5 bases). Germline V gene lookup returns CDR1 MNHEY and CDR2 SVGAGI. The CDR3 is 15 residues long. The CDR3 DNA is TGTGCCAGCAAGTTCAGGGTGGCGAAGACCGGGGAGCTGTTTTTT. Translated, it gives CASKFRVAKTGELFF.

The rearrangement joins TRBV30 to TRBJ1-2; unclear D gene. The CDR3 runs 15 residues. The V and J ends lost 0 bases and 4 bases respectively, with 15 bases between them. CDR1 GTSNPN and CDR2 SVGIG come from the germline V gene (reference sequence). CDR3 amino acids: CAWSVPGSKPYGYTF. CDR3 DNA: TGTGCCTGGAGTGTACCGGGGAGTAAGCCCTATGGCTACACCTTC.

The V and J genes are TRBV4-1 and TRBJ1-2; 9 nucleotides align to TRBD1. Losses at the gene ends were 4 bases for V and 4 bases for J; bases not matched to a gene: 7. Germline values: CDR1 MGHRA, CDR2 YSYEKL. The CDR3 contains 15 residues. CDR3 sequence (DNA): TGCGCCAGCAGCCCCAAACCACAGGGGGCCTATGGCTACACCTTC. This codes for CASSPKPQGAYGYTF.

The chain uses TRBV6-1 and TRBJ1-2, with D unclear. CDR1 MNHNS and CDR2 SASEGT come from the germline V gene. The V gene lost 6 bases and the J gene lost 8 bases, with 13 bases spanning the gap. The CDR3 has 12 amino acids. CDR3 protein: CASSGSVIGYTF. In nucleotides, the CDR3 is TGTGCCAGCAGCGGGTCAGTCATAGGCTACACCTTC.

This rearrangement joins TRBV6-6 to TRBJ2-3, with 12 nucleotides matching TRBD2. The CDR3 loop spans 16 amino acids. Germline CDR1 is MNHNY and CDR2 is SVGAGI (reference sequence). V lost 7 bases to trimming and J lost 2 bases; unmatched junction nucleotides: 7. The CDR3 region has the DNA TGTGCCAGCAACAAACTAGCGGGGGGTTCCACAGATACGCAGTATTTT. As protein: CASNKLAGGSTDTQYF.

The chain links TRBV28 to TRBJ1-4; possibly TRBD1 for D (5 bases). This CDR3 region has 15 residues. V shed 5 bases and J shed 3 bases, with 13 bases lying between them. In germline, CDR1 is MDHEN, CDR2 SYDVKM. The chain's CDR3 is CASSNGGTANEKLFF. In DNA, the CDR3 is TGTGCCAGCAGTAATGGAGGGACGGCTAATGAAAAACTGTTTTTT.

The chain combines TRBV7-9 with TRBJ2-5, with 8 bases identical to TRBD2. The CDR3 has 15 residues. Germline lookup yields CDR1 SEHNR and CDR2 FQNEAQ (reference sequence). Trimming removed 0 bases from V and 5 bases from J; junction bases left unmatched: 5. CDR3 protein: CASSLAAGGGETQYF. The CDR3 coding sequence is TGTGCCAGCAGCTTAGCGGCGGGGGGCGGGGAGACCCAGTACTTC.

CDR3 DNA: TGTGCCAGCGGCTCACCCCAGCGGGAGGGCTACTCCTACGAGCAGTACTTC. The encoded protein is CASGSPQREGYSYEQYF. The chain is built from TRBV7-9 and TRBJ2-7; TRBD2 agrees at 10 bases. The V segment lost 8 bases and the J segment 0 bases; nucleotides outside the gene matches: 13. The V gene's germline CDR1 is SEHNR and CDR2 FQNEAQ (reference sequence). CDR3 length: 17 residues.

The chain is built from TRBV2 and TRBJ2-3; 10 nucleotides agree with TRBD2. This CDR3 has 16 residues. CDR1 SNHLY and CDR2 FYNNEI come from the germline V gene. The V segment lost 7 bases and the J segment 3 bases; nucleotides outside the gene matches: 10. CDR3 region: CASKEAGGLNTDTQYF. CDR3 sequence (DNA): TGTGCCAGCAAAGAAGCGGGGGGGCTTAATACAGATACGCAGTATTTT. The variable domain in full, with the rest retrieved from reference TRBV2 and TRBJ2-3, is EPEVTQTPSHQVTQMGQEVILRCVPISNHLYFYWYRQILGQKVEFLVSFYNNEISEKSEIFDDQFSVERPDGSNFTLKIRSTKLEDSAMYFCASKEAGGLNTDTQYFGPGTRLTVL.

The chain combines TRBV5-1 with TRBJ2-7; a possible D gene is TRBD1 (7 bases). CDR1 SGHRS and CDR2 YFSETQ come from the germline V gene. The V end was cut by 3 bases, the J end by 2 bases, with 15 bases between. The CDR3 contains 15 residues. In DNA, the CDR3 is TGCGCCAGCAGCTCGCCGCGGGACAGCACCTACGAGCAGTACTTC. It encodes CASSSPRDSTYEQYF.

This clone showed up just once. The chain has TRBV10-2 and TRBJ1-1; 7 nucleotides match TRBD1. CDR3 size: 15 residues. Germline lookup yields CDR1 WSHSY and CDR2 SAAADI. V was clipped by 0 bases and J by 1 base; unmatched bases: 2. CDR3 coding DNA: TGCGCCAGCAGTGAGTCGAGGACAGGGAACACTGAAGCTTTCTTT. Amino acids: CASSESRTGNTEAFF.

The chain employs TRBV5-1 and TRBJ2-5; 10 positions agree with TRBD1. CDR3 length: 15 residues. The V segment lost 4 bases and the J segment 5 bases; nucleotides outside the gene matches: 8. CDR1 is SGHRS, CDR2 YFSETQ, per germline. DNA for the CDR3: TGCGCCAGCAGCCTAAGACAGGGGGCGAGGGAGACCCAGTACTTC. Its translation: CASSLRQGARETQYF.

This clone was detected a few times. The genes are TRBV29-1 and TRBJ2-3, with 8 bases that match TRBD2. The ends lost 6 bases at V and 4 bases at J; junction bases unmatched: 3. The CDR3 covers 12 residues. Germline assignment: CDR1 SQVTM and CDR2 ANQGSEA. The CDR3 DNA is TGCAGCGTCCTAGCGGGCGCAGATACGCAGTATTTT. Its protein is CSVLAGADTQYF.

The J gene is TRBJ1-1, the V gene TRBV21-1; the table names TRBD1, a call not compared with the DNA. TRBV21-1 is tagged as a pseudogene. This CDR3 has 15 amino acids. The DNA of the CDR3 is TGTGCCAGCAGCAGAAACAGGAGACGGTTCACTGAAGCTTTCTTT. The encoded protein is CASSRNRRRFTEAFF.